This T cell receptor (beta chain) was recorded in a study of blood T cell repertoires in COVID-19. The method was immunoSEQ multiplex PCR; TCRdb's version includes in-frame clones alone and lacks a portion of them. The sample records over 300,000 clones, around 89% being singletons. CDR3 length equals 12 residues. Germline loops: CDR1 SEHNR, CDR2 FQNEAQ (reference sequence). V dropped 5 bases and J dropped 5 bases, with 9 bases sitting between them. The chain has TRBV7-9 and TRBJ1-1; tentative D call: TRBD1 (5 bases). The sample comprised peripheral blood. This clonotype was sampled from a man aged 35-49 years with acute or convalescent COVID-19. Here the CDR3 DNA reads TGTGCCAGCAGCCAAGGGGTGACTGAAGCTTTCTTT. Its protein product is CASSQGVTEAFF.